Each of the 27 T cell receptor beta chains below was sequenced from the same sample in a study of shared clonotypes between healthy human individuals. Generated by immunoSEQ multiplex PCR, the TCRdb table keeps only in-frame clones and is missing some. The sample carries approximately 510,000 clones, around 74% recorded once. Material: PBMCs. The receptors were sampled from a woman aged 40 to 55 in good health. Some clones in this sample may be carry-over from other donors' samples.

This clone appeared a single time. The chain has TRBV21-1 and TRBJ1-2; TRBD1, the D gene given by the table, was not confirmed from the DNA. TRBV21-1 represents a pseudogene. The CDR3 consists of 16 residues. In nucleotides, the CDR3 is TGTGCCAGCAACCAGGGGAAGGACAGGGGAAACTATGGCTACACCTTC. Translating it yields CASNQGKDRGNYGYTF.

The V and J genes are TRBV11-2 and TRBJ2-5, with D perhaps matching TRBD1 or TRBD2 (6 bases each). V shed 1 base and J shed 5 bases, with 20 bases lying between them. CDR1 and CDR2 (germline): SGHAT, FQNNGV. This CDR3 region has 17 residues. This CDR3 is CASSLGAMGGQSETQYF. The CDR3, as DNA: TGTGCCAGCAGCTTAGGAGCCATGGGGGGACAATCGGAGACCCAGTACTTC.

This clone was observed a handful of times. This chain uses TRBV19 with TRBJ1-4; no firm D call. The CDR3 contains 13 residues. The germline CDR1 and CDR2 sequences are LNHDA and SQIVND (reference sequence). The ends were cut back, 4 bases at V and 1 base at J, with 4 bases in the middle. CDR3 protein: CASSTVTNEKLFF. The CDR3 nucleotides are TGTGCCAGTAGTACGGTAACTAATGAAAAACTGTTTTTT. The full variable domain, in which reference TRBV19 and TRBJ1-4 provide the parts outside the CDR3, is DGGITQSPKYLFRKEGQNVTLSCEQNLNHDAMYWYRQDPGQGLRLIYYSQIVNDFQKGDIAEGYSVSREKKESFPLTVTSAQKNPTAFYLCASSTVTNEKLFFGSGTQLSVL.

The DNA for the CDR3 is TGTGCCACCCGACCCGCTCAAGTAGGGACCCAGTACTTC. This translates into CATRPAQVGTQYF. The J gene is TRBJ2-5, the V gene TRBV28; no definite D call. Trimming stripped 10 bases from V and 7 bases from J, with 19 bases between. There are 13 residues in the CDR3. The germline V gene encodes CDR1 MDHEN and CDR2 SYDVKM.

CDR3 coding DNA: TGTGCCAGCTCACCATACTCGACAGGGACTGGCACAGATACGCAGTATTTT. This codes for CASSPYSTGTGTDTQYF. The genes are TRBV18 and TRBJ2-3, with D perhaps matching TRBD1 (7 bases). The CDR3 extends over 17 amino acids. V dropped 2 bases and J dropped 1 base, with 16 bases sitting between them. Germline loops: CDR1 KGHSH, CDR2 LQKENI.

V is TRBV6-1 and J is TRBJ2-5, with D tentatively TRBD1 (6 bases). Looked up from germline, CDR1 is MNHNS and CDR2 is SASEGT. This CDR3 has 14 amino acids. Trimming took off 7 bases at V and 5 bases at J, with 17 bases between the two ends. The DNA of the CDR3 is TGTGCCAGCACCACAGGGATAGCCCGGGAGACCCAGTACTTC. Translating gives CASTTGIARETQYF.

The chain employs TRBV2 and TRBJ2-2, with a tentative D call TRBD1 (6 bases). V was shortened by 5 bases and J by 4 bases, with 11 bases between the two germline ends. Germline V gene data show CDR1 as SNHLY and CDR2 as FYNNEI. There are 14 residues in the CDR3. The CDR3, as DNA: TGTGCCAGCAGTTGGGACATACTCACCGGGGAGCTGTTTTTT. It translates to CASSWDILTGELFF.

The gene calls are TRBV19 and TRBJ2-1; maybe TRBD2 (6 bases). Trimming left V 5 bases short and J 2 bases short, with 13 bases between. The V gene's germline CDR1 is LNHDA and CDR2 SQIVND (reference sequence). This CDR3 region has 15 residues. The CDR3 DNA follows: TGTGCCAGTAGTCTGGGTCGGGAGCCCTACAATGAGCAGTTCTTC. Protein: CASSLGREPYNEQFF.

The gene calls are TRBV6-4 and TRBJ2-2; weak D call: TRBD1 (5 bases). Trimming took off 3 bases at V and 5 bases at J, with 16 bases between the two ends. CDR1 and CDR2 from the germline V gene are MRHNA and SNTAGT. The CDR3 spans 16 residues. CDR3 sequence reads: CASSEGGAEITGELFF. The CDR3 DNA is TGTGCCAGCAGTGAAGGTGGGGCAGAAATTACCGGGGAGCTGTTTTTT.

This clone was found a few times. This sequence joins TRBV29-1 and TRBJ2-7; 10 nucleotides match TRBD2. Germline CDR1 is SQVTM and CDR2 is ANQGSEA. The J segment lost 3 bases and the V segment lost 4 bases, leaving 6 bases of the junction unmatched. This CDR3 contains 14 residues. This chain's CDR3 is CSVAGVAGGYEQYF. The CDR3 DNA is TGCAGCGTTGCGGGTGTAGCGGGGGGCTACGAGCAGTACTTC.

V is TRBV27 and J is TRBJ1-2; 9 positions agree with TRBD1. The CDR3 has 14 residues. Losses at the gene ends were 6 bases for V and 3 bases for J; bases not matched to a gene: 5. Germline lookup yields CDR1 MNHEY and CDR2 SMNVEV (reference sequence). The CDR3 coding sequence is TGTGCCAGCAGAACGACAGGGGGTCACTATGGCTACACCTTC. Its translation is CASRTTGGHYGYTF.

This chain links TRBV5-8 with TRBJ1-4, with 8 bases fitting TRBD1. From germline, CDR1 is SGHTS and CDR2 YDEGEE. The CDR3 spans 15 residues. Trimming took 7 bases from V and 5 from J; bases not matched to a gene: 10. The CDR3 loop reads CASPPWRTGNEKLFF. DNA for the CDR3: TGTGCCAGCCCTCCCTGGAGGACAGGGAATGAAAAACTGTTTTTT.

This clone came up once. V and J are TRBV10-3 and TRBJ2-2; D gene unclear. Deletions cut 11 bases from V and 0 bases from J, with 10 bases between. This CDR3 comprises 13 residues. Germline V CDR1 and CDR2: ENHRY, SYGVKD. The CDR3 is CASHPTNTGELFF. CDR3 DNA: TGTGCCTCCCACCCCACGAACACCGGGGAGCTGTTTTTT.

The chain carries TRBV28 and TRBJ2-7, with 8 bases identical to TRBD1. The CDR3 length is 16 residues. Germline CDR1 is MDHEN and CDR2 is SYDVKM. Trimming cost V 7 bases and J 0 bases; bases outside gene matches: 11. The DNA for the CDR3 is TGTGCCAGCAACCTAAGTTCCGGGACAGGCTCCTACGAGCAGTACTTC. Protein: CASNLSSGTGSYEQYF.

This clone was recorded a few times. The rearrangement links TRBV5-1 to TRBJ2-1, with D unresolved. Trimming stripped 6 bases from V and 9 bases from J, with 10 bases between. CDR1 is SGHRS and CDR2 is YFSETQ in the germline V gene. There are 11 residues in the CDR3. CDR3 DNA: TGCGCCAGCACCCCGGGCGGTGAGCAGTTCTTC. Residues: CASTPGGEQFF.

The chain is built from TRBV7-3 and TRBJ1-3, with D hard to call. Trimming took 1 base from V and 8 from J, leaving 12 bases between them. The CDR3 covers 14 residues. Germline assignment: CDR1 SGHTA and CDR2 FQGTGA. In DNA, the CDR3 is TGTGCCAGCAGCTTAAGTTCAGGATCGGACACCATATATTTT. Its protein product is CASSLSSGSDTIYF.

This sequence joins TRBV7-3 and TRBJ2-7, with a tentative D call TRBD2 (6 bases). Germline CDR1 reads SGHTA; CDR2 reads FQGTGA. The CDR3 loop spans 15 amino acids. The V and J ends lost 2 bases and 6 bases respectively, with 17 bases between them. The DNA for the CDR3 is TGTGCCAGCAGCTTACTTGCTAGCGCGAGGGGCGAGCAGTACTTC. Protein: CASSLLASARGEQYF.

The chain uses TRBV7-9 and TRBJ2-6, with D hard to call. The CDR3 runs 15 residues. Germline-derived CDR1 and CDR2 are SEHNR and FQNEAQ (reference sequence). The V gene lost 5 bases and the J gene lost 4 bases, with 12 bases spanning the gap. The CDR3 sequence: CASSPRVSGANVLTF. In nucleotides, the CDR3 is TGTGCCAGCAGCCCAAGGGTAAGCGGGGCCAACGTCCTGACTTTC.

The chain is built from TRBV28 and TRBJ2-6; D gene ambiguous. V lost 4 bases and J lost 0, with 7 bases in between. The CDR3 runs to 15 residues. Germline-derived CDR1 and CDR2 are MDHEN and SYDVKM. Here the CDR3 reads CASSSGDSGANVLTF. CDR3 nucleotide sequence: TGTGCCAGCAGTTCTGGGGACTCTGGGGCCAACGTCCTGACTTTC.

Remarks on this clone: Other DNA sequences within the sample encode an identical CDR3. This chain connects TRBV19 to TRBJ1-1; D gene unclear. Germline V CDR1 and CDR2: LNHDA, SQIVND (reference sequence). The ends were cut back, 2 bases at V and 0 bases at J, with 10 bases in the middle. The CDR3 is 15 amino acids. CDR3 in DNA: TGTGCCAGTAGTATAACGGCGGCCCTGAACACTGAAGCTTTCTTT. This codes for CASSITAALNTEAFF. Supplemented by reference TRBV19 and TRBJ1-1, the full variable domain reads DGGITQSPKYLFRKEGQNVTLSCEQNLNHDAMYWYRQDPGQGLRLIYYSQIVNDFQKGDIAEGYSVSREKKESFPLTVTSAQKNPTAFYLCASSITAALNTEAFFGQGTRLTVV.

CDR3 nucleotide sequence: TGTGCCAGCAGCTTATTAGTAGCGGGAGGCTACGAGCAGTACTTC. This translates into CASSLLVAGGYEQYF. The chain employs TRBV7-2 and TRBJ2-7; 10 bases are a match to TRBD2. This CDR3 comprises 15 residues. The J segment lost 3 bases and the V segment lost 2 bases, leaving 4 bases of the junction unmatched. Germline lookup yields CDR1 SGHTA and CDR2 FQGNSA.

The chain combines TRBV27 with TRBJ2-5; 14 bases match TRBD2. With 5 bases clipped from V and 5 bases from J, the junction kept 10 bases outside the gene matches. Germline V lookup: CDR1 MNHEY, CDR2 SMNVEV (reference sequence). The CDR3 has 17 residues. The CDR3 here is CASSAFPGLAGEETQYF. Here the CDR3 DNA reads TGTGCCAGCAGTGCATTCCCGGGACTAGCGGGAGAGGAGACCCAGTACTTC.

A few counts support this clone. The chain joins TRBV5-6 to TRBJ1-2, with TRBD1 as a possible D gene (5 bases). The germline gives CDR1 SGHDT, CDR2 YYEEEE. The V and J ends lost 3 bases and 0 bases respectively, with 12 bases between them. There are 15 residues in the CDR3. The CDR3 loop reads CASSSGTAANYGYTF. The DNA for the CDR3 is TGTGCCAGCAGCTCTGGGACCGCTGCTAACTATGGCTACACCTTC.

The chain uses TRBV5-1 and TRBJ2-3; possible D gene TRBD1, 7 bases. Germline V CDR1 and CDR2: SGHRS, YFSETQ. The length of the CDR3 is 15 residues. V lost 4 bases and J lost 5, with 17 bases in between. The CDR3 nucleotides are TGCGCCAGCAGCCCTTTAGGAGGGGGCATAGATACGCAGTATTTT. This gives the protein CASSPLGGGIDTQYF.

CDR3 sequence reads: CASRPGLRGEKLFF. CDR3 sequence (DNA): TGTGCCAGCAGGCCGGGCCTCCGAGGGGAAAAACTGTTTTTT. This chain uses TRBV28 with TRBJ1-4; no clear D. The V gene lost 6 bases and the J gene lost 8 bases, with 16 bases spanning the gap. The CDR3 loop spans 14 amino acids. Germline V gene data show CDR1 as MDHEN and CDR2 as SYDVKM.

The gene calls are TRBV7-9 and TRBJ2-2; tentative D call: TRBD2 (6 bases). This CDR3 is 15 amino acids long. CDR1 is SEHNR and CDR2 is FQNEAQ in the germline V gene (reference sequence). V was cut by 5 bases and J by 3 bases, with 13 bases left in between. The CDR3 coding sequence is TGTGCCAGCAGCCCCCTGGGGGGTTACACCGGGGAGCTGTTTTTT. Its translation is CASSPLGGYTGELFF.

This clone appeared a single time. The gene calls are TRBV11-3 and TRBJ2-7, with TRBD1 as a possible D gene (5 bases). Per germline, CDR1 SGHNT and CDR2 YENEEA. This CDR3 region has 14 residues. The germline V and J ends were trimmed by 1 base and 1 base, with 8 bases remaining between them. CDR3 nucleotides: TGTGCCAGCAGCTTAGCCGGACAATCCTACGAGCAGTACTTC. Its translation is CASSLAGQSYEQYF.